The following is a T cell receptor beta chain sequence with its context. Participant-reported clinical history was the basis for cohort assignment. Germline CDR1 KGHSH, CDR2 LQKENI. V lost 3 bases, J lost 3 bases, and 12 bases lay in between. The CDR3 sequence is 15 residues long. The assay was immunoSEQ multiplex PCR, and TCRdb's table has in-frame clones only and misses some. The table lists fewer than 500,000 clones, 70% to 90% of them singletons. The record originates from a study of blood T cell repertoires in COVID-19. Study overall: Acute and convalescent COVID-19 samples came from the United States, Italy and Spain.

The receptor's source is a woman aged 25 to 45 with acute COVID-19. Sequenced: PBMCs or T cells enriched from blood (not recorded which). This chain uses TRBV18 with TRBJ1-5, with D possibly TRBD1 on 5 matching bases. Here the CDR3 DNA reads TGTGCCAGCTCACCTTTCTCGGGGGACAATCAGCCCCAGCATTTT. It is translated as CASSPFSGDNQPQHF.